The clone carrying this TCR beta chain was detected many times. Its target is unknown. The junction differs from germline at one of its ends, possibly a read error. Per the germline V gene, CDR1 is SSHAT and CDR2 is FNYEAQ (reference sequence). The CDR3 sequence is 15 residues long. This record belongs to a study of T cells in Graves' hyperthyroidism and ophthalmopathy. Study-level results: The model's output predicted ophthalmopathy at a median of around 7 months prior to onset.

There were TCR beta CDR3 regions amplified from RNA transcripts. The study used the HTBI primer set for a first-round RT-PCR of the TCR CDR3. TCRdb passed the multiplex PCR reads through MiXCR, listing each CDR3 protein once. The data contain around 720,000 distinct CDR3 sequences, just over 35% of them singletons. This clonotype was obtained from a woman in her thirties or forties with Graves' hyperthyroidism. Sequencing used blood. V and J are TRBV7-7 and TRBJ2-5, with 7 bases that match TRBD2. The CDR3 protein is CASSFGAGVQETQYF. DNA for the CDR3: TGTGCTAGCAGCTTCGGTGCGGGAGTGCAGGAGACCCAGTACTTC.